This TCR beta chain was identified during a study of T cell repertoires in cytomegalovirus infection. For the study at large: CMV infection together with matching HLA type was indicated by public TCR beta signatures. Notes on the study in general: Ex vivo, HLA-C-restricted CMV-specific TCR beta clonotypes prevailed over the rest of the response.

This clonotype was seen a few times. The antigen is unknown. MiXCR, run by TCRdb on the reads, gives a single entry per CDR3 protein. The sample lists 40,000 to 55,000 distinct CDR3 sequences, about 20% occurring once. Sample: CD8+ T cells from cultured PBMCs, taken from culture after CMV antigen stimulation. The sequence was obtained from a human donor in good health (CMV status not recorded). Some clones in this sample may be carry-over from other donors' samples.

The CDR3 here is CASSEYRGVENGELFF. The CDR3 DNA reads as TGTGCCAGCAGTGAATACAGGGGCGTTGAGAATGGGGAGCTGTTTTTT. The J gene is TRBJ2-2, the V gene TRBV2, with 7 bases fitting TRBD1. The CDR3 is 16 residues long. Germline CDR1 reads SNHLY; CDR2 reads FYNNEI. J lost 8 bases, V lost 2 bases, and 11 bases had no gene match.